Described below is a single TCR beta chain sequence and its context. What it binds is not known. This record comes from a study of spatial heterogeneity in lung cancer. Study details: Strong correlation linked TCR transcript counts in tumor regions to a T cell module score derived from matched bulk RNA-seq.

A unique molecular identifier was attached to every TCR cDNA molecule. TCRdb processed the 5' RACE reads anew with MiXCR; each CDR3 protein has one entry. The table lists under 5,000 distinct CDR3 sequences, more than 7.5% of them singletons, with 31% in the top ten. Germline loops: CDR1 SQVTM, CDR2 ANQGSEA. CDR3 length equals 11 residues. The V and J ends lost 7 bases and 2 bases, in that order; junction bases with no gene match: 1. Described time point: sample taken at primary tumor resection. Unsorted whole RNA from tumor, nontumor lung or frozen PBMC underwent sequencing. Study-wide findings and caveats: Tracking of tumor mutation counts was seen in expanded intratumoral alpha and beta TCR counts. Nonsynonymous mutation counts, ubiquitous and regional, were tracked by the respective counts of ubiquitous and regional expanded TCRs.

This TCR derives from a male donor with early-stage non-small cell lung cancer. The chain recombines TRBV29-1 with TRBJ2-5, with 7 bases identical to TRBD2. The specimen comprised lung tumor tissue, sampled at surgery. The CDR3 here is CSASGQETQYF. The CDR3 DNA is TGCAGCGCTAGCGGACAAGAGACCCAGTACTTC.